This is a list of T cell receptor beta chains from one sample in a study of CD8+ T cells in alopecia areata. The assay was immunoSEQ multiplex PCR, and TCRdb's table has in-frame clones only and misses some. The table records some 110,000 clones, around three fifths of them present only once. Material: CD8+ T cells sorted from blood, obtained at week 24, from a patient treated with tofacitinib. The receptors here all came from a human donor with alopecia areata. Both conserved end residues are part of each CDR3. D genes are given only for firm matches.

>TRBJ1-1|-|TRBV5-1
CASSQTRTGLGTEAFF
>TRBJ1-2|-|TRBV6-5
CASRPDRPYGYTF
>TRBJ2-5|TRBD1|TRBV5-1
CASSAMGQGQETQYF
>TRBJ1-5|-|TRBV27
CASSSFEGVDQPQHF
>TRBJ2-5|TRBD2|TRBV4-1
CASSQVGGRGAGETQYF
>TRBJ2-1|TRBD1|TRBV5-1
CASSLVQGSYNEQFF
>TRBJ2-3|-|TRBV10-3
CAITPEPQSPHTQYF
>TRBJ1-1|-|TRBV5-6
CASSSDTGLTEAFF
>TRBJ2-1|-|TRBV5-1
CASSLESSYNEQFF
>TRBJ1-6|-|TRBV7-2
CASSLEMIEGNSPLHF